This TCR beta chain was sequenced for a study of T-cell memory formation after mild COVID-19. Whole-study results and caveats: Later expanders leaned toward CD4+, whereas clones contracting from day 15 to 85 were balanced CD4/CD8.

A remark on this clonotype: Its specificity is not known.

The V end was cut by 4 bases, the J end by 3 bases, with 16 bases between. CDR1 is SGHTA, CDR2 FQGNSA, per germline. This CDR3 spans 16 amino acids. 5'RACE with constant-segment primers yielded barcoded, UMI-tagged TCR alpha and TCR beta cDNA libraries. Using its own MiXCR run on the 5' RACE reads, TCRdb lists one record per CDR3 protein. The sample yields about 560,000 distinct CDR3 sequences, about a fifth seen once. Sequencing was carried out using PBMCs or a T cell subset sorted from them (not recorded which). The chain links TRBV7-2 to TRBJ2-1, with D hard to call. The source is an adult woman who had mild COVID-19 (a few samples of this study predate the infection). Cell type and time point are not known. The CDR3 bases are TGTGCCAGCAGCTCACATCCCATCTCCGTCTACAATGAGCAGTTCTTC. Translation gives CASSSHPISVYNEQFF.